This T cell receptor beta chain was observed in a study of patients and donors after allogeneic stem cell transplantation. This clonotype was counted between two and nine times. Germline CDR1 and CDR2: SQVTM and ANQGSEA. Trimming removed 7 bases at V and 6 bases at J, with 11 bases between. This CDR3 is 11 amino acids long. One entry per CDR3 protein results from TCRdb running MiXCR on the RT-PCR reads. The repertoire holds over 130,000 distinct CDR3 sequences, with 30% to 45% as singletons. The material sequenced was blood, either unsorted or a sorted T cell fraction (not recorded which). The receptor was isolated from a human donor who was either an allogeneic HSCT recipient or a stem cell or donor lymphocyte infusion donor (not recorded which). It is not recorded whose cells these are; they may come from a transplant donor. The rearrangement links TRBV29-1 to TRBJ2-3; D call uncertain. The CDR3, as DNA: TGCAGCGCCAGGCCTGGGGATACGCAGTATTTT. This gives the protein CSARPGDTQYF.